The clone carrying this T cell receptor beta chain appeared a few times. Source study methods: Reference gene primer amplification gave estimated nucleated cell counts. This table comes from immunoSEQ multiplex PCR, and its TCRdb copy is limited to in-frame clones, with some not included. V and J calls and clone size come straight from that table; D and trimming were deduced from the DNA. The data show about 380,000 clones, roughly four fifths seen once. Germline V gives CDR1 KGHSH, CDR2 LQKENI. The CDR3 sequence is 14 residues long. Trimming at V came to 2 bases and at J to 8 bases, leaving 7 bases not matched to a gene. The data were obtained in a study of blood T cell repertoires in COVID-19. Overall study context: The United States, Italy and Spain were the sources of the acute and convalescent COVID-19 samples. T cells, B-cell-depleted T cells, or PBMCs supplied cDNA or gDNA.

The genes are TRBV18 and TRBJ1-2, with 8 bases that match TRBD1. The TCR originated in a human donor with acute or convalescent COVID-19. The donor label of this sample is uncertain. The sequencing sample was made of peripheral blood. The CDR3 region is CASSPVTGVRGYTF. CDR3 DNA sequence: TGTGCCAGCTCACCAGTGACAGGGGTGCGGGGCTACACCTTC.